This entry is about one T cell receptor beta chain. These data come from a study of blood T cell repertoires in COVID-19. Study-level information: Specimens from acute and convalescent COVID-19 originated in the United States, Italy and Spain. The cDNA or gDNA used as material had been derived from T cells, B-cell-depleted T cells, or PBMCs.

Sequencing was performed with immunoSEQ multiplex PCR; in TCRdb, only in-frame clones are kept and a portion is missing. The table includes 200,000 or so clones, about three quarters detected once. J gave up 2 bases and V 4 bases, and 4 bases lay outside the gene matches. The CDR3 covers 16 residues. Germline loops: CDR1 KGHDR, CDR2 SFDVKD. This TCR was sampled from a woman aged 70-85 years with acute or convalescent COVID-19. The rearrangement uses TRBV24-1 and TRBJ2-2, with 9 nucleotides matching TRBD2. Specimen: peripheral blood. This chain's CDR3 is CATSDPAGGNTGELFF. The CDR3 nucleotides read TGTGCCACCAGTGACCCAGCGGGAGGTAACACCGGGGAGCTGTTTTTT.